This is a list of T cell receptor beta chains from one sample in a study of blood T cells in healthy people across ages. A single record per CDR3 protein comes from TCRdb applying MiXCR to the 5' RACE reads. The sample lists about 1.4 million distinct CDR3 sequences; 45% to 70% were seen once. Sequenced input: blood. These receptor sequences come from a man younger than 30 in good health. CDR3s include the opening cysteine and the closing phenylalanine or tryptophan. A D gene is named only where the DNA matches it firmly. Clone sizes are given selectively: once, few, many, or a class where the clone is expanded.

size	D	V	J	CDR3	DNA
-	-	TRBV11-2	TRBJ2-7	CASSLVAVHYEQYF	TGTGCCAGCAGCTTAGTAGCCGTGCACTACGAGCAGTACTTC
-	TRBD1	TRBV29-1	TRBJ2-5	CSVEILDRERGTQYF	TGCAGCGTTGAAATTTTAGACAGGGAAAGAGGGACCCAGTACTTC
once	-	TRBV27	TRBJ1-1	CASRTGLLNTEAFF	TGTGCCAGCAGGACGGGACTGCTGAACACTGAAGCTTTCTTT
-	-	TRBV28	TRBJ2-7	CASRRAIDTNYEQYF	TGTGCCAGCAGGCGGGCGATAGACACAAACTACGAGCAGTACTTC
-	-	TRBV7-2	TRBJ2-7	CASSFNPSSGYEQYF	TGTGCCAGCAGCTTTAACCCGTCCTCAGGCTACGAGCAGTACTTC
-	-	TRBV6-1	TRBJ2-7	CASSEIPDSTYEQYF	TGTGCCAGCAGTGAAATCCCGGACAGCACCTACGAGCAGTACTTC
-	-	TRBV12-3/TRBV12-4	TRBJ2-1	CASTPNEQFF	TGTGCCAGCACCCCTAATGAGCAGTTCTTC
-	-	TRBV12-3/TRBV12-4	TRBJ2-3	CASTLWELSTDTQYF	TGTGCCAGCACCCTATGGGAACTAAGCACAGATACGCAGTATTTT
-	-	TRBV6-5	TRBJ1-2	CASSPLRGPVNGYTF	TGTGCCAGCAGTCCGCTGCGAGGTCCGGTAAATGGCTACACCTTC
once	-	TRBV2	TRBJ2-3	CASSVTMSDTQYF	TGTGCCAGCAGCGTTACTATGTCAGATACGCAGTATTTT
few	-	TRBV20-1	TRBJ1-1	CSASQSQVSEAFF	TGCAGTGCTAGTCAATCACAGGTTTCTGAAGCTTTCTTT
few	-	TRBV21-1	TRBJ1-5	CASSKSFDTLNQPQHF	TGTGCCAGCAGCAAATCCTTCGACACACTAAATCAGCCCCAGCATTTT
-	-	TRBV12-3/TRBV12-4	TRBJ2-3	CATGLDGNSDMQYF	TGTGCCACCGGACTGGACGGTAACTCAGATATGCAGTATTTT
-	-	TRBV18	TRBJ2-7	CASSPDQGEQYF	TGTGCCAGCTCACCCGACCAGGGGGAGCAGTACTTC
-	-	TRBV4-2	TRBJ2-7	CASSPESGLGNEQYF	TGTGCCAGCAGCCCCGAATCCGGGCTGGGGAACGAGCAGTACTTC
few	-	TRBV20-1	TRBJ1-6	CSVTPSSYNSPLHF	TGCAGTGTGACTCCGAGCTCCTATAATTCACCCCTCCACTTT
few	TRBD2	TRBV29-1	TRBJ2-3	CSVRGLAGGTDTQYF	TGCAGCGTCCGAGGACTAGCGGGGGGCACAGATACGCAGTATTTT
-	-	TRBV28	TRBJ1-1	CASKSPNTEAFF	TGTGCCAGCAAGTCGCCGAACACTGAAGCTTTCTTT
-	-	TRBV30	TRBJ1-2	CAQWGSYGYTF	TGTGCCCAATGGGGGAGCTATGGCTACACCTTC
-	-	TRBV6-5	TRBJ1-5	CASAPSRDLVHQPQHF	TGTGCCAGCGCTCCGTCCAGGGACCTGGTACATCAGCCCCAGCATTTT
once	TRBD2	TRBV12-3/TRBV12-4	TRBJ2-7	CAGSLRVLAGGTLSYEQYF	TGTGCCGGCAGTTTAAGGGTACTAGCGGGAGGGACTCTCTCCTACGAGCAGTACTTC
-	-	TRBV3-1	TRBJ2-3	CASSQVSPTDTQYF	TGTGCCAGCAGCCAAGTGAGCCCAACAGATACGCAGTATTTT
-	TRBD1	TRBV7-9	TRBJ1-2	CASAPGQGSYGYTF	TGTGCCAGCGCCCCGGGACAGGGGTCCTATGGCTACACCTTC
-	-	TRBV29-1	TRBJ2-7	CSARLGDPPYEQYF	TGCAGCGCCCGATTGGGAGACCCCCCCTACGAGCAGTACTTC
-	-	TRBV21-1	TRBJ2-7	CASGPQRGRSYEQYF	TGTGCCAGCGGCCCCCAGCGTGGTAGGTCCTACGAGCAGTACTTC
-	-	TRBV4-2	TRBJ2-3	CASSQKTNTDTQYF	TGTGCCAGCAGCCAAAAAACGAACACAGATACGCAGTATTTT
-	-	TRBV7-2	TRBJ2-7	CASTLIDASSYEQYF	TGTGCCAGCACCCTGATAGACGCGAGCTCCTACGAGCAGTACTTC
-	TRBD1	TRBV6-5	TRBJ1-2	CASSYSSTGAYGYTF	TGTGCCAGCAGTTACTCAAGTACAGGGGCCTATGGCTACACCTTC
-	TRBD1	TRBV4-2	TRBJ1-2	CASSQEGDSRRYGYTF	TGTGCCAGCAGCCAAGAGGGGGACAGCCGACGCTATGGCTACACCTTC
once	TRBD2	TRBV7-9	TRBJ2-7	CASSWDPSGRSYNEQYF	TGTGCCAGCAGCTGGGACCCTAGCGGGAGGTCCTACAATGAGCAGTACTTC
-	TRBD1	TRBV2	TRBJ1-2	CASSGGQGKGYGYTF	TGTGCCAGCAGTGGGGGACAGGGGAAAGGCTATGGCTACACCTTC
-	-	TRBV6-6	TRBJ2-3	CASSYAGQPTDAQYF	TGTGCCAGCAGTTACGCGGGACAGCCGACAGATGCGCAGTATTTT
few	-	TRBV29-1	TRBJ2-5	CSVVMVKETQYF	TGCAGCGTTGTTATGGTAAAAGAGACCCAGTACTTC
-	-	TRBV4-2	TRBJ2-1	CASSQDGLGDSYNEQFF	TGTGCCAGCAGCCAAGATGGCTTGGGGGACTCCTACAATGAGCAGTTCTTC
-	-	TRBV21-1	TRBJ2-5	CASSKGGWCAVETQYF	TGTGCCAGCAGCAAAGGGGGTTGGTGCGCCGTCGAGACCCAGTACTTC
-	-	TRBV5-6	TRBJ2-4	CASKRRFPLRAKNIQYF	TGTGCCAGCAAACGTCGGTTCCCCCTTCGGGCCAAAAACATTCAGTACTTC
-	TRBD2	TRBV10-3	TRBJ2-3	CAISDGLVTDTQYF	TGTGCCATCAGTGACGGACTAGTCACAGATACGCAGTATTTT
-	-	TRBV4-1	TRBJ2-1	CASSRRLEGNEQFF	TGCGCCAGCAGCCGAAGACTAGAGGGCAATGAGCAGTTCTTC
-	-	TRBV4-1	TRBJ1-2	CASRQIQGSYGYTF	TGCGCCAGCAGGCAAATACAGGGTTCCTATGGCTACACCTTC
-	-	TRBV6-1	TRBJ1-1	CASTQMGEAFF	TGTGCCAGCACCCAAATGGGTGAAGCTTTCTTT
few	-	TRBV3-1	TRBJ2-1	CASSQGTRTEQFF	TGTGCCAGCAGCCAAGGTACCCGCACTGAGCAGTTCTTC
-	TRBD2	TRBV29-1	TRBJ2-1	CSSRASGTYEQFF	TGCAGCTCCCGGGCTAGCGGGACCTATGAGCAGTTCTTC
-	-	TRBV4-2	TRBJ2-1	CASSPTGISYNEQFF	TGTGCCAGCAGCCCCACAGGGATCTCCTACAATGAGCAGTTCTTC
few	TRBD2	TRBV24-1	TRBJ2-3	CATSDPGTSGDLSTDTQYF	TGTGCCACCAGTGATCCCGGGACTAGCGGAGACCTTAGCACAGATACGCAGTATTTT
-	TRBD2	TRBV27	TRBJ2-1	CASSLTSGGVDNEQFF	TGTGCCAGCAGTTTAACTAGCGGGGGCGTGGACAATGAGCAGTTCTTC
few	-	TRBV9	TRBJ2-1	CASSVEVGAQSYNEQFF	TGTGCCAGCAGCGTAGAGGTGGGGGCCCAATCCTACAATGAGCAGTTCTTC
-	-	TRBV7-2	TRBJ2-7	CASSPIMGSYEQYF	TGTGCCAGCAGCCCCATAATGGGAAGCTACGAGCAGTACTTC
-	TRBD2	TRBV3-1	TRBJ2-7	CASSQDTVAGKTTGLYEQYF	TGTGCCAGCAGCCAAGATACCGTAGCGGGAAAGACGACTGGGCTCTACGAGCAGTACTTC
-	-	TRBV25-1	TRBJ2-7	CASPPTQPLGWVLHEQYF	TGTGCCAGCCCGCCGACTCAACCCCTGGGATGGGTACTCCACGAGCAGTACTTC
-	-	TRBV7-9	TRBJ1-3	CASSLEWSSGNTIYF	TGTGCCAGCAGCTTAGAGTGGAGTTCTGGAAACACCATATATTTT
few	TRBD2	TRBV20-1	TRBJ2-3	CSVGEGSPDTQYF	TGCAGTGTCGGGGAGGGTTCCCCAGATACGCAGTATTTT
-	-	TRBV5-5	TRBJ1-2	CASSATRDGYTF	TGTGCCAGCAGCGCTACCAGGGATGGCTACACCTTC
-	TRBD2	TRBV6-5	TRBJ2-5	CASTNTGTSGRETQYF	TGTGCCAGCACCAACACCGGGACTAGCGGGAGAGAGACCCAGTACTTC